This T cell receptor (beta chain) was recovered during a study of cytomegalovirus exposure and HLA in healthy donors (dated by TCRdb to 2016 to 2017). About the investigation overall: An earlier analysis of 550 to 700 of the donors reported more than 250 Gb of sequence data and roughly 110 million unique TCR beta sequences from some 180 million T cells. Around 320 gigabases of sequencing data and approximately 93 million unique TCR sequences were included in an early release covering around 650 HLA-typed donors. Of the roughly 400 genotyped donors, around 81% fell in the genetic ancestry cluster associated with self-reported Caucasian donors. The study aimed to test whether signatures of past pathogen exposure could be identified by cataloging public T cell receptors. The T cell repertoires of several hundred subjects were profiled by immunosequencing and related to cytomegalovirus serostatus. Besides the first cohort of around 670 subjects, a separate validation cohort made up of roughly 130 different subjects was used. High-throughput TCR immunosequencing, statistical association of individual TCRs with disease status, and machine learning were combined to predict cytomegalovirus infection status. To study patterns of TCR occurrence, a later analysis re-analyzed previously published TCR beta repertoires from 650 to 750 donors and added high-resolution HLA genotyping. Rather than drawing on any new phenotypic data, the later analysis identified candidate immune exposures from TCR beta sequences and the way those sequences occurred across donors. In an earlier analysis of roughly 600 of the donors, high-throughput TCR beta sequencing was used to judge whether each TCR beta V gene segment behaved as functional or pseudogenic. Donor age, sex, ethnicity and CMV serostatus were collected together with the repertoire data. In a later genetic analysis, genome-wide SNP genotypes for about three fifths of the roughly 670 donors were used, and that subset was treated as a discovery cohort. Every repertoire in the discovery cohort had been generated on one and the same sequencing platform. HLA typing covered class I and class II loci at four-digit resolution. Typing coverage differed by locus: A, B, C, DRB1 and DQB1 were typed in roughly 629-630 donors, DQA1 in 500 to 550, DPA1 in some 600, and DPB1 in just under 480. About five DR-DQ haplotypes were handled as single units for association and clustering, since linkage in the cohort was strong. Among 398 genotyped donors of the cohort, an average of about 240,000 unique TCR beta nucleotide sequences were sequenced per donor, around 20% of them non-productive.

In total, fewer than 750 healthy bone marrow donors made up the cohort. At the time of sampling, every cohort member was nominally healthy, though immune exposures that went unrecorded were likely present. The donor tested CMV seropositive and was one of the 289 seropositive cohort members. Each donor provided a peripheral blood sample, and peripheral blood mononuclear cells were used for TCR beta sequencing. The Qiagen DNeasy Blood Extraction Kit was used to extract genomic DNA from the blood cell samples. The sample holds one count of this clone. What this receptor recognizes is not known. No base qualities exist here, and no much larger clone lies one base off it. Overall study results and their limits: Across donors, most TCR sequences were observed very rarely, whereas some public TCRs were present in many individuals. The presence/absence analyses assumed that sequencing depth was roughly uniform across donors, and that assumption may not be true. About 17 rarely observed V segments, including chromosome 9 orphons, were excluded from the earlier analysis of just under 600 of the donors because counts were too low. In the study, approximately 160 TCR beta chains were listed as associated with cytomegalovirus. Because some donors lacked HLA typing at each locus, the association tests relied only on the typed subset. Several of the top co-occurrence clusters appeared to be linked to parvovirus B19, influenza, CMV and Epstein-Barr virus, according to a later analysis. A further reported finding was that TCR beta sequences accurately predicted the HLA-A and HLA-B alleles for most subjects in the first cohort. In a later analysis, the rate of TCR association differed among HLA loci, with DRB1 alleles having the most associated TCRs and HLA-C alleles having the fewest. Immune exposure information for the cohort was limited to CMV serostatus. A few of the identified cytomegalovirus-associated TCR beta chains were confirmed in vitro to be specific for cytomegalovirus antigens. Strong co-occurrence of HLA alleles, especially DR and DQ, made assigning TCR associations to individual alleles difficult. Compared with equally common non-associated chains, HLA-associated TCR beta chains in a later analysis were more clonally expanded and had lower generation probabilities. A group of highly shared sequence variants was considered likely to be a technical artifact of the sequencing pipeline. The classifier was reported to diagnose cytomegalovirus status with high specificity and sensitivity in both the original and validation cohorts. A later genetic analysis reported fewer N-insertions in productive TCRs among donors in an Asian-associated ancestry cluster than the roughly 620-donor mean. Linkage disequilibrium might explain the correlated functional status among segregating V segments, but an unknown experimental factor could not be excluded. It was suggested by the authors that the approach could potentially be generalized to other disease states and immunological phenotypes. The 87-base-pair reads could not distinguish some IMGT-functional V segments, including TRBV6-2 and TRBV6-3, so those segments were excluded. Broadly in line with IMGT annotations, most TCR beta V segments showed up in productive rearrangements about 87% or about 30% of the time in an earlier analysis of around 550 of the donors. V-gene and J-gene trimming of TCR beta chains was associated with a missense DCLRE1C variant in a later genetic analysis, and the association was replicated in an independent cohort. A later analysis associated some 17,000 TCR beta sequences with specific HLA alleles at a false discovery rate of 0.05. In this cohort, only TCR beta chains were sequenced, and detectable features were limited by the absence of alpha or paired-chain data. Most CMV-associated TCR beta chains appeared to be HLA-restricted in a later analysis, and the HLA associations seemed to be driven largely by CMV exposure.

The library relied on the immunoSEQ multiplex PCR assay. For the multiplex PCR, a mixture combining 60 forward primers for TCR Vbeta segments and 13 reverse primers for TCR Jbeta segments was used. Amplification of the CDR3 region of rearranged TCR beta genes was performed with a multiplex PCR assay on genomic DNA. The amplified TCR beta libraries were sequenced on the Illumina HiSeq System as 87-base-pair reads. The paper's processing steps were these. A later analysis counted tens of millions of unique TCR beta chains across the roughly 700 repertoires, and some 11 million of these chains were shared by at least two donors. Raw reads were error-corrected and collapsed into unique sequences by a nearest-neighbor algorithm in which closely related sequences were merged to remove PCR and sequencing errors. CDR3 sequences were aligned to IMGT reference sequences to assign V, D and J gene segments. For a sequence to be retained, a match of at least six nucleotides was required to both a V gene segment and a J gene segment. Rearrangements were called productive when the CDR3 lacked stop codons and stayed in frame with V and J; all others were non-productive. Following IMGT convention, CDR3 was defined as the stretch from the second conserved V-encoded cysteine to the conserved J-encoded phenylalanine. The earlier analysis of about 560 of the donors excluded any sequence lacking an unambiguous match to a single V gene segment. In an earlier analysis of approximately 560 of the donors, a V segment was called functional when productive rearrangements were above 56.7%, and segregating when the standard deviation between donors exceeded 5%. A statistical classification framework was developed to diagnose cytomegalovirus status using the catalog of TCR beta chain sequences. In a later analysis, V and J genes were assigned by comparing TCR nucleotide sequences against IMGT/GENE-DB human TR gene sequences. In a later analysis, CDR3 sequences and most-parsimonious VDJ recombination scenarios were assigned using the TCRdist pipeline. In a later analysis, every TCR beta chain was defined by the combination of its CDR3 amino acid sequence and its V-gene family, and reads without a unique V-gene family were dropped. In a later analysis, 500 to 650 highly shared, low-generation-probability nucleotide sequences were removed to address suspected cross-contamination and a sequencing artifact. For each public chain, a later analysis derived a clonal expansion index from normalized ranks of inferred template counts within each repertoire. A later analysis computed generation probabilities with a VDJ recombination model fitted to out-of-frame rearrangements, and checked the results against IGoR. Hypergeometric tests were used in a later analysis to score TCR-TCR, TCR-HLA and TCR-CMV co-occurrence, with a repertoire-size bias correction applied to the TCR pairs. To estimate false discovery rates, a later analysis permuted the HLA or CMV assignments 20 times. In a later analysis, co-occurring TCRs were grouped using DBSCAN, with TCRdist sequence similarity added in when clustering inside HLA-allele-positive subsets. Repertoires with fewer than 30,000 or more than 120,000 public chains were left out of co-occurrence clustering, as were a handful of repertoires with anomalous nucleotide sharing. The table comes from immuneACCESS by way of TCRdb, which keeps in-frame sequences with V and J called. Part of the clones is missing from these tables; in studies checked, under half for an unresolved V gene and the rest for unknown reasons. D and trimming were read from the DNA, whereas the V and J calls and clone size are those reported in that table. Counted in this sample were 130,000 or so clones; 60% to 80% of them appeared once. The top ten clonotypes cover approximately 4% of the sample.

The cysteine opens and the phenylalanine closes a CDR3 of 15 amino acids. Only the CDR3 part of the read is kept: 45 bases, read in frame from the first base. Trimming takes 5 bases off V and 2 bases off J; junction bases not matched to a gene: 5. From a lookup of the germline V gene, CDR1 and CDR2 are SGHTA and FQGNSA. The sequence came from a man aged 45-65 years in good health and CMV-seropositive. This chain is built from TRBV7-2 and TRBJ2-1, with TRBD2 matching 8 junction bases. The specimen sequenced was PBMCs. The DNA reads TGTGCCAGCAGCCTTAGCGGGACCACCTACAATGAGCAGTTCTTC. This translates into CASSLSGTTYNEQFF.